These 28 T cell receptor beta chains share one sample of origin, sequenced in a study of T cell repertoires in cytomegalovirus infection (dated by TCRdb to the late 2010s). These TCRs are of unknown antigen specificity. This specimen's treatment or condition label, interpreted: in vitro stimulation with specific CMV peptide epitopes to enrich CMV-specific T cells. Sequenced on an Illumina HiSeq 1500. TCRdb handled the public reads itself, with Q25 trimming in fastp and clone calling in MiXCR, and kept productive beta chains. Identical CDR3 protein sequences are pooled into one entry, listed with their most common genes and DNA. The sample table holds about 160,000 distinct CDR3 sequences, of which 20% to 25% were seen once. The leading ten clones occupy roughly 25% of the sample. Specimen: CD8+ T cells from cultured PBMCs, collected from culture after CMV antigen stimulation. These receptors were taken from a human donor in good health (CMV status not recorded). Some clones in this sample may be carry-over from other donors' samples.

The chain employs TRBV7-2 and TRBJ1-1; 7 bases agree with TRBD1. CDR1 and CDR2 from the germline V gene are SGHTA and FQGNSA. V lost 4 bases to trimming and J lost 7 bases; unmatched junction nucleotides: 6. The CDR3 covers 13 residues. CDR3 amino acids: CASSSTGRIEAFF. The CDR3 DNA reads TGTGCCAGCAGCTCGACAGGGCGAATTGAAGCTTTCTTT.

The rearrangement links TRBV7-2 to TRBJ1-1; 10 nucleotides align to TRBD1. In germline, CDR1 is SGHTA, CDR2 FQGNSA. The CDR3 is made up of 20 amino acids. V shed 5 bases, J shed 3 bases, and the junction held 21 bases outside the gene matches. The CDR3, as DNA: TGTGCCAGCAGCCGGCCCCGACAGGGGGCGACCAAGGGTAGGGACACTGAAGCTTTCTTT. Translating gives CASSRPRQGATKGRDTEAFF.

The chain joins TRBV7-9 to TRBJ2-1; D is possibly TRBD1 or TRBD2 (5 bases each). V was trimmed by 5 bases and J by 5 bases, leaving 16 bases between them. CDR1 is SEHNR and CDR2 is FQNEAQ in the germline V gene (reference sequence). The CDR3 consists of 15 residues. CDR3 in amino acids: CASSLGVFKNNEQFF. CDR3 nucleotide sequence: TGTGCCAGCAGCCTGGGGGTGTTCAAAAACAATGAGCAGTTCTTC.

The rearrangement links TRBV7-9 to TRBJ1-3, with a weak D call TRBD1 (6 bases). Germline values: CDR1 SEHNR, CDR2 FQNEAQ (reference sequence). The CDR3 loop spans 14 amino acids. Trimming left V 6 bases short and J 0 bases short, with 9 bases between. DNA of the CDR3: TGTGCCAGCAGGTACAGGGACTCTGGAAACACCATATATTTT. It codes for CASRYRDSGNTIYF.

This clonotype has ten or more counts. CDR3 sequence reads: CASSYSTVRTEKETQYF. CDR3 nucleotide sequence: TGTGCCAGCAGTTACTCTACGGTGAGGACAGAAAAAGAGACCCAGTACTTC. The chain recombines TRBV6-5 with TRBJ2-5; D might be TRBD1 (6 bases). This CDR3 contains 17 residues. The germline gives CDR1 MNHEY, CDR2 SVGAGI. Trimming stripped 0 bases from V and 3 bases from J, with 17 bases between.

This clonotype showed up just a few times. In nucleotides, the CDR3 is TGTGCCACAGTATCTGAGTTCGGGGGAAACACTGAAGCTTTCTTT. Translation: CATVSEFGGNTEAFF. This chain connects TRBV15 to TRBJ1-1; tentative D call: TRBD1 (5 bases). V was shortened by 9 bases and J by 2 bases, with 19 bases between the two germline ends. Germline V gene lookup returns CDR1 LNHNV and CDR2 YYDKDF (reference sequence). The CDR3 runs 15 residues. Supplemented by reference TRBV15 and TRBJ1-1, the full variable domain reads DAMVIQNPRYQVTQFGKPVTLSCSQTLNHNVMYWYQQKSSQAPKLLFHYYDKDFNNEADTPDNFQSRRPNTSFCFLDIRSPGLGDTAMYLCATVSEFGGNTEAFFGQGTRLTVV.

This clonotype was seen only a few times. The rearrangement uses TRBV6-5 and TRBJ1-2; maybe TRBD1 (5 bases). CDR1 and CDR2 (germline): MNHEY, SVGAGI. The V and J ends lost 4 bases and 8 bases respectively, with 14 bases between them. The CDR3 is made up of 13 amino acids. Here the CDR3 reads CASSFGTVAGYTF. The CDR3 nucleotides are TGTGCCAGCAGTTTCGGGACGGTGGCAGGCTACACCTTC.

This clonotype was recorded a few times. The gene calls are TRBV12-3 or TRBV12-4 and TRBJ1-1; 8 bases align to TRBD1. V gave up 6 bases and J gave up 5 bases; unmatched junction bases: 8. The CDR3 totals 14 residues. The CDR3: CASRQTGEDTEAFF. CDR3 nucleotides: TGTGCCAGCAGACAGACAGGGGAAGATACTGAAGCTTTCTTT.

The rearrangement joins TRBV28 to TRBJ2-3; 11 bases agree with TRBD2. Trimming removed 5 bases from V and 6 bases from J; junction bases left unmatched: 10. CDR1 and CDR2 (germline): MDHEN, SYDVKM. The length of the CDR3 is 16 residues. The CDR3 protein is CASSEFTSGGRDTQYF. Here the CDR3 DNA reads TGTGCCAGCAGTGAATTTACTAGCGGGGGTCGGGATACGCAGTATTTT.

This clonotype has only a few counts. Here the CDR3 DNA reads TGTGCCAGCAGTTTATTTGGGACAGCGTCTTACGAGCAGTACTTC. Residues: CASSLFGTASYEQYF. J is TRBJ2-7 and V is TRBV28, with 7 bases identical to TRBD1. This CDR3 is built from 15 residues. V lost 1 base and J lost 4; bases outside the gene matches: 7. CDR1 and CDR2 (germline): MDHEN, SYDVKM.

The V call is TRBV7-2, the J call TRBJ1-5, with D unclear. This CDR3 region has 15 residues. V dropped 3 bases and J dropped 3 bases, with 12 bases sitting between them. Germline CDR1 is SGHTA and CDR2 is FQGNSA. Written as DNA, the CDR3 is TGTGCCAGCAGCTTTAATCGAGCTTACAATCAGCCCCAGCATTTT. Translation gives CASSFNRAYNQPQHF.

This clonotype was seen only a few times. The CDR3 region is CASSPGKTGTEAFF. The CDR3 DNA is TGTGCCAGCAGTCCCGGGAAAACCGGCACTGAAGCTTTCTTT. The chain is built from TRBV12-3 or TRBV12-4 and TRBJ1-1, with D unclear. The length of the CDR3 is 14 residues. Trimming stripped 5 bases from V and 4 bases from J, with 14 bases between.

This clonotype has a handful of counts. The chain combines TRBV28 with TRBJ1-2, with D uncertain. This CDR3 is 14 amino acids long. Germline CDR1 reads MDHEN; CDR2 reads SYDVKM. Deletions cut 5 bases from V and 1 base from J, with 11 bases between. For the CDR3, the DNA is TGTGCCAGCAGTCCCCCCCGAAATAACTATGGCTACACCTTC. Translated, it gives CASSPPRNNYGYTF.

The rearrangement uses TRBV28 and TRBJ2-7; D is perhaps TRBD1 (6 bases). V shed 5 bases and J shed 5 bases, with 22 bases lying between them. CDR1 is MDHEN, CDR2 SYDVKM, per germline. This CDR3 is built from 16 residues. The CDR3 sequence: CASSPLPPIRQDEQYF. The CDR3 region has the DNA TGTGCCAGCAGTCCCCTACCCCCAATCCGACAGGACGAGCAGTACTTC.

The CDR3 region has the DNA TGCAGTGCCACAGACCACGGGTTAGGAAACACCATATATTTT. This sequence encodes CSATDHGLGNTIYF. The chain recombines TRBV20-1 with TRBJ1-3; D not certain. CDR3 length: 14 residues. Germline-derived CDR1 and CDR2 are DFQATT and SNEGSKA (reference sequence). V was shortened by 6 bases and J by 4 bases, with 16 bases between the two germline ends.

This clonotype was counted at least ten times. The CDR3 region is CASSQEDRGGYEQYF. CDR3 in DNA: TGTGCCAGCAGCCAAGAGGACAGGGGAGGCTACGAGCAGTACTTC. This rearrangement joins TRBV4-2 to TRBJ2-7; 9 nucleotides align to TRBD1. There are 15 residues in the CDR3. Per the germline V gene, CDR1 is LGHNA and CDR2 is YNFKEQ. After removal of 0 bases from V and 3 bases from J, the junction contained 3 bases not matched to a gene.

The chain combines TRBV6-1 with TRBJ2-3; 8 bases agree with TRBD1. V shed 11 bases and J 7 bases; nucleotides not matched to a gene: 8. The CDR3 totals 12 residues. Per the germline V gene, CDR1 is MNHNS and CDR2 is SASEGT. The chain's CDR3 is CAVRTGTNTQYF. In DNA, the CDR3 is TGTGCCGTGAGGACAGGGACCAATACGCAGTATTTT.

The chain uses TRBV7-9 and TRBJ2-7; TRBD2 matches at 11 bases. After removal of 6 bases from V and 5 bases from J, the junction contained 9 bases not matched to a gene. Germline values: CDR1 SEHNR, CDR2 FQNEAQ (reference sequence). There are 15 residues in the CDR3. The CDR3 DNA reads TGTGCCAGCAGTCCTAGCGGGGGGATTCTGGACGAGCAGTACTTC. Translation: CASSPSGGILDEQYF.

In DNA form, the CDR3 reads TGTGCCAGCAGTGGCGAGGATGCTGAAGCTTTCTTT. This codes for CASSGEDAEAFF. The chain is built from TRBV6-2 or TRBV6-3 and TRBJ1-1; D call uncertain. This CDR3 has 12 residues. CDR1 is MNHEY, CDR2 SVGEGT, per germline. V lost 5 bases and J 6 bases, leaving 10 bases between the germline ends.

Of note for this clonotype: This clone may be a read error of a much larger clone one base away. The CDR3 sequence is CASSSDFYEQNF. The DNA of the CDR3 is TGTGCCAGCAGCTCGGACTTCTACGAGCAGAACTTC. This chain connects TRBV11-2 to TRBJ2-7; maybe TRBD2 (5 bases). This CDR3 has 12 amino acids. Germline V gives CDR1 SGHAT, CDR2 FQNNGV.

The CDR3 bases are TGTGCCAGCAGTTTAACAGGTGGCAGCTCCTACAATGAGCAGTTCTTC. The encoded protein is CASSLTGGSSYNEQFF. The chain has TRBV6-5 and TRBJ2-1; D may be TRBD1 (5 bases). Germline V CDR1 and CDR2: MNHEY, SVGAGI. Trimming took off 4 bases at V and 0 bases at J, with 13 bases between the two ends. The CDR3 consists of 16 residues.

The genes are TRBV25-1 and TRBJ1-1; 7 bases are a match to TRBD1. V shed 5 bases and J 5 bases; nucleotides not matched to a gene: 5. This CDR3 comprises 13 residues. CDR1 and CDR2 from the germline V gene are MGHDK and SYGVNS. The CDR3 loop is CASSSGGFTEAFF. The CDR3 DNA follows: TGTGCCAGCAGTTCAGGGGGGTTTACTGAAGCTTTCTTT.

The chain has TRBV6-6 and TRBJ1-2, with unresolved D. Trimming took off 2 bases at V and 8 bases at J, with 15 bases between the two ends. This CDR3 is 14 amino acids long. CDR1 is MNHNY and CDR2 is SVGAGI in the germline V gene (reference sequence). The CDR3 nucleotides read TGTGCCAGCAGTTACCAACAGAATCCCTCAGGCTACACCTTC. Translated: CASSYQQNPSGYTF.

A few counts support this clonotype. J is TRBJ2-2 and V is TRBV12-3 or TRBV12-4; D gene unclear. This CDR3 is 14 amino acids long. V was pared by 6 bases and J by 4 bases, with 12 bases between. The CDR3: CASSHTQVTGELFF. For the CDR3, the DNA is TGTGCCAGCAGCCACACGCAGGTCACCGGGGAGCTGTTTTTT.

The chain has TRBV7-6 and TRBJ1-3; D is undetermined. Germline V gene sequence: CDR1 SGHVS, CDR2 FNYEAQ. With 8 bases removed from V and 4 bases from J, the gap between germline ends came to 15 bases. The CDR3 has 14 amino acids. The CDR3 bases are TGTGCCAGCCGCCCCAAACCGACAGGAAACACCATATATTTT. This codes for CASRPKPTGNTIYF.

The table lists this clonotype with many counts. The genes are TRBV27 and TRBJ1-2; 7 nucleotides match TRBD1. Trimming took 6 bases from V and 6 from J; bases not matched to a gene: 4. The CDR3 spans 12 residues. Germline CDR1 is MNHEY and CDR2 is SMNVEV (reference sequence). Here the CDR3 reads CASSSTGNGYTF. The CDR3 region has the DNA TGTGCCAGCAGCTCGACAGGGAATGGCTACACCTTC.

This clonotype came up a few times. V gene TRBV7-9 combines with J gene TRBJ1-4; maybe TRBD1 (5 bases). V was clipped by 2 bases and J by 12 bases, with 16 bases between them. CDR1 SEHNR and CDR2 FQNEAQ come from the germline V gene (reference sequence). The CDR3 is made up of 14 amino acids. This CDR3 reads CASSLSGVREELFF. The CDR3 DNA follows: TGTGCCAGCAGCTTATCGGGGGTTCGGGAAGAACTGTTTTTT. Full variable domain (remainder filled in from reference TRBV7-9 and TRBJ1-4): DTGVSQNPRHKITKRGQNVTFRCDPISEHNRLYWYRQTLGQGPEFLTYFQNEAQLEKSRLLSDRFSAERPKGSFSTLEIQRTEQGDSAMYLCASSLSGVREELFFGSGTQLSVL.

The chain has TRBV11-2 and TRBJ1-1; 8 positions match TRBD1. The ends lost 0 bases at V and 4 bases at J; junction bases unmatched: 7. Germline CDR1 SGHAT, CDR2 FQNNGV. The CDR3 sequence is 16 residues long. CDR3 sequence reads: CASSLELLGTGTEAFF. CDR3 sequence (DNA): TGTGCCAGCAGCTTAGAATTATTGGGGACAGGCACTGAAGCTTTCTTT.